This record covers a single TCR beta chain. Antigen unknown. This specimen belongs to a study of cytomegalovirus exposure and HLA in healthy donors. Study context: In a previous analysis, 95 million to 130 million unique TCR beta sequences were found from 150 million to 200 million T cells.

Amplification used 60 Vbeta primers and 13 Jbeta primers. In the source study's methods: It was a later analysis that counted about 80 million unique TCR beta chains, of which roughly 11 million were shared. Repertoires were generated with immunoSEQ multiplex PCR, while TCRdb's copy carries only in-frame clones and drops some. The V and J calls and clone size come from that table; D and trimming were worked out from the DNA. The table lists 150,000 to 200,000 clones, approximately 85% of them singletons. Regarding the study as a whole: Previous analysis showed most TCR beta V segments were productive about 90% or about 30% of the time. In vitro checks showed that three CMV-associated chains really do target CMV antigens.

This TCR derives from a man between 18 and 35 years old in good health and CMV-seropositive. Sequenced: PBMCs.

CDR3 sequence (DNA): TGTGCCAGCAGCGAACTCGGGACCTATAATTCACCCCTCCACTTT. Translation: CASSELGTYNSPLHF. The chain couples TRBV9 to TRBJ1-6; the D is unclear. This CDR3 is built from 15 residues. Germline values: CDR1 SGDLS, CDR2 YYNGEE. The V gene lost 3 bases and the J gene lost 2 bases, with 9 bases spanning the gap.